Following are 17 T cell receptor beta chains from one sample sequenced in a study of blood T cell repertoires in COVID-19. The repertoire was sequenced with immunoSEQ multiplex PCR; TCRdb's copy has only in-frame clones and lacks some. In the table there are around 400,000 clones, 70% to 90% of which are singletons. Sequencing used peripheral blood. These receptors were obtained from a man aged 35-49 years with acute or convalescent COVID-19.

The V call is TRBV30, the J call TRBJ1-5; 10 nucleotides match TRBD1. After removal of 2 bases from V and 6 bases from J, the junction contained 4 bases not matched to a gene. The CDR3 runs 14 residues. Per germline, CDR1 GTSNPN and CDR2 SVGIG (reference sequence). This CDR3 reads CAWSSRTGGQPQHF. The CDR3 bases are TGTGCCTGGAGTTCCCGGACAGGGGGTCAGCCCCAGCATTTT.

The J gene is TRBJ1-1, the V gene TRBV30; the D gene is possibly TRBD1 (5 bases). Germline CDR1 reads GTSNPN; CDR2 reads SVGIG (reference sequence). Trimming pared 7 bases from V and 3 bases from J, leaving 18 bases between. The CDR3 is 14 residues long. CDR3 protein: CALTRWGGDTEAFF. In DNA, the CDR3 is TGTGCCTTAACCCGTTGGGGCGGGGACACTGAAGCTTTCTTT. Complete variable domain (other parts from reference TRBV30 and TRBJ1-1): SQTIHQWPATLVQPVGSPLSLECTVEGTSNPNLYWYRQAAGRGLQLLFYSVGIGQISSEVPQNLSASRPQDRQFILSSKKLLLSDSGFYLCALTRWGGDTEAFFGQGTRLTVV.

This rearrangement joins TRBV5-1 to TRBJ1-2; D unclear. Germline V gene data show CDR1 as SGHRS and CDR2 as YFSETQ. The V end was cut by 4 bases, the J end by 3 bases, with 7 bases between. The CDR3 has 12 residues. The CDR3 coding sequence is TGCGCCAGCAGCGTGGCAGACTATGGCTACACCTTC. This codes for CASSVADYGYTF.

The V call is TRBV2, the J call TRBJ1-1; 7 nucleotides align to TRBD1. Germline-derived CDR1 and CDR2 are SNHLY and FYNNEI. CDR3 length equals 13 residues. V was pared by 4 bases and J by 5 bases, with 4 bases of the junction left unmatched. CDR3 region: CASSARGRTEAFF. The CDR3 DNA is TGTGCCAGCAGTGCGAGGGGGCGAACTGAAGCTTTCTTT.

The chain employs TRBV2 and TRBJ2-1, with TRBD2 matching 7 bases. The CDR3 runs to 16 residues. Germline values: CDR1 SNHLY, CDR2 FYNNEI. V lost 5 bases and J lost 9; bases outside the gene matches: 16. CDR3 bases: TGTGCCAGCAGTCAAGAAGGGAGGGACCGCCGCGGTGAGCAGTTCTTC. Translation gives CASSQEGRDRRGEQFF.

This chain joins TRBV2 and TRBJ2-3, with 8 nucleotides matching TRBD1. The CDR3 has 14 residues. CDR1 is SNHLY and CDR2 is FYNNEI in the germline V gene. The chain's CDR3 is CVSETGARADTQYF. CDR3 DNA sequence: TGTGTAAGTGAGACAGGGGCTCGAGCAGATACGCAGTATTTT.

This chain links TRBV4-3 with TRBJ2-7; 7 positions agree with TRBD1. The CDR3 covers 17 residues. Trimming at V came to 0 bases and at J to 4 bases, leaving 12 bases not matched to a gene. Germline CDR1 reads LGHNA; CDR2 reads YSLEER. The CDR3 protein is CASSQEHFGTAIYEQYF. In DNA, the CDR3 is TGCGCCAGCAGCCAAGAACATTTCGGGACAGCGATATACGAGCAGTACTTC.

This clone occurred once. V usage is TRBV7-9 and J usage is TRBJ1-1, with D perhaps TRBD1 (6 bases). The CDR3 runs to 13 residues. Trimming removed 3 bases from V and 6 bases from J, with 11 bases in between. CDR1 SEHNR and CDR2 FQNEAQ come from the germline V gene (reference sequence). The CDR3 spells CASSFDSGAEAFF. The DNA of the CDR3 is TGTGCCAGCAGCTTCGATTCAGGGGCTGAAGCTTTCTTT.

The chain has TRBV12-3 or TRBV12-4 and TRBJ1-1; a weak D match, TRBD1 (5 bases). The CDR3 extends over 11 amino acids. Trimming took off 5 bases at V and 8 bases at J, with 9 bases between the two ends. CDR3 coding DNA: TGTGCCAGCAGTCCAGGGTTAGAAGCTTTCTTT. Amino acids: CASSPGLEAFF.

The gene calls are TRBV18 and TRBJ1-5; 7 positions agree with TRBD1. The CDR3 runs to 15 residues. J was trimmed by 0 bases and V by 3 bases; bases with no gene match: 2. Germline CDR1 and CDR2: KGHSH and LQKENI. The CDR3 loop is CASSPEGASNQPQHF. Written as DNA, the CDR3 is TGTGCCAGCTCACCGGAGGGGGCTAGCAATCAGCCCCAGCATTTT.

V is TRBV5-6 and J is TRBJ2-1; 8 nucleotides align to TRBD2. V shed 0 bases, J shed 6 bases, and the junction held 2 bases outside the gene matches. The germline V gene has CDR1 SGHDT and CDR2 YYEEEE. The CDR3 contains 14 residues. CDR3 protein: CASSLGGRSNEQFF. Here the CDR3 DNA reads TGTGCCAGCAGCTTGGGCGGGAGGTCCAATGAGCAGTTCTTC.

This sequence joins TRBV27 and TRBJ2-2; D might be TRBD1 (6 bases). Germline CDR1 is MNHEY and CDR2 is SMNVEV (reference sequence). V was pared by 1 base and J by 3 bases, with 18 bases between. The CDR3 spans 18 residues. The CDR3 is CASSLYARDTRYTGELFF. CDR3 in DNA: TGTGCCAGCAGTTTATATGCCAGGGACACAAGATACACCGGGGAGCTGTTTTTT.

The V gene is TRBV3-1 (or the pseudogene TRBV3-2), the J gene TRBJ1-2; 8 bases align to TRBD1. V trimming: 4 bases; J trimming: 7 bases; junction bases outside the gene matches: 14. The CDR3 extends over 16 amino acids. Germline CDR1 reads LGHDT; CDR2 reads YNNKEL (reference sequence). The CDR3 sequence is CASSLRQGARSSGYTF. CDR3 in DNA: TGTGCCAGCAGCCTTCGGCAGGGGGCGCGTTCGAGTGGCTACACCTTC.

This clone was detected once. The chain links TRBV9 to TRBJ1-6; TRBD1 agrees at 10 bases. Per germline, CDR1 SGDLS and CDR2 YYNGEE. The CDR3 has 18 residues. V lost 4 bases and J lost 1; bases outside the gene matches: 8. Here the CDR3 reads CASSPNPGQGSYNSPLHF. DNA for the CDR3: TGTGCCAGCAGCCCGAATCCGGGACAGGGGTCCTATAATTCACCCCTCCACTTT.

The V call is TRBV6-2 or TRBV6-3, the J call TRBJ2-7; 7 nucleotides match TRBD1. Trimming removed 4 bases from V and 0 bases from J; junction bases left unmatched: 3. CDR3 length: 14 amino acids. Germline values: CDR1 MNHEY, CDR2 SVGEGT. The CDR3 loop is CASSWGQSSYEQYF. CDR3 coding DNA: TGTGCCAGCAGTTGGGGACAGTCCTCCTACGAGCAGTACTTC.

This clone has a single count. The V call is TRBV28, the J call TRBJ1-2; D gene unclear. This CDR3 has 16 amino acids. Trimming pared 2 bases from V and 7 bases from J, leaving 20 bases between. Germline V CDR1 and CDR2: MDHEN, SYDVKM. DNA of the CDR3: TGTGCCAGCAGTTTAGGTCTCAGACGGGGTTATTCTGGCTACACCTTC. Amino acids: CASSLGLRRGYSGYTF.

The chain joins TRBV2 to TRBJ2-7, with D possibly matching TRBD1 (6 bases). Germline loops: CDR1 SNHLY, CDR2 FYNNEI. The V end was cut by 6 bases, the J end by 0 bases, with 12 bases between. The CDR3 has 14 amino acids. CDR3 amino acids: CASRNRDNSYEQYF. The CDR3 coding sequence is TGTGCCAGCAGGAACCGGGACAACTCCTACGAGCAGTACTTC.